This passage covers 24 T cell receptor beta chains from one sample sequenced in a study of OX40 agonist ivuxolimab in advanced cancers. Assay used: immunoSEQ multiplex PCR; TCRdb lists only in-frame clones, some missing. Of 97,000 or so clones listed, around 90% are singletons. The sample consisted of CD4+ or CD8+ T cells sorted from blood, taken in a trial of the OX40 agonist ivuxolimab. These receptors all come from an adult with an advanced solid tumor such as melanoma, head and neck, liver or kidney cancer.

This chain links TRBV5-1 with TRBJ2-7, with 9 bases identical to TRBD1. The trim removed 3 bases at V and 2 bases at J, leaving 6 bases unmatched. Germline V CDR1 and CDR2: SGHRS, YFSETQ. This CDR3 is built from 15 residues. CDR3 sequence (DNA): TGCGCCAGCAGCTCGAGAGGGGACAGGGCCTACGAGCAGTACTTC. The encoded protein is CASSSRGDRAYEQYF.

The chain joins TRBV10-3 to TRBJ1-1, with D perhaps matching TRBD1 (5 bases). Deletions cut 2 bases from V and 9 bases from J, with 10 bases between. The CDR3 extends over 12 amino acids. Germline V gives CDR1 ENHRY, CDR2 SYGVKD. CDR3 DNA sequence: TGTGCCATCAGTGAGACAGGCACAAAAGCTTTCTTT. Translating gives CAISETGTKAFF.

J is TRBJ2-7 and V is TRBV15, with D unclear. The CDR3 is 13 residues long. Germline V CDR1 and CDR2: LNHNV, YYDKDF (reference sequence). The V end was cut by 1 base, the J end by 1 base, with 5 bases between. The CDR3 loop reads CATSRGASYEQYF. The CDR3, as DNA: TGTGCCACCAGCAGAGGTGCGTCCTACGAGCAGTACTTC.

This clone was counted a single time. This chain connects TRBV6-1 to TRBJ2-6; D gene ambiguous. Germline V gives CDR1 MNHNS, CDR2 SASEGT. Trimming took off 3 bases at V and 3 bases at J, with 3 bases between the two ends. The CDR3 contains 13 residues. The CDR3 sequence is CASSDGGANVLTF. The CDR3 DNA reads as TGTGCCAGCAGTGATGGTGGGGCCAACGTCCTGACTTTC.

The chain couples TRBV6-5 to TRBJ2-2; D remains unclear. Germline lookup yields CDR1 MNHEY and CDR2 SVGAGI. V was trimmed by 6 bases and J by 0 bases, leaving 8 bases between them. The CDR3 contains 14 residues. The DNA for the CDR3 is TGTGCCAGCAGACTCACACCGAACACCGGGGAGCTGTTTTTT. It specifies CASRLTPNTGELFF.

This clone was picked up a small number of times. V usage is TRBV19 and J usage is TRBJ2-1, with TRBD2 matching 7 bases. There are 14 residues in the CDR3. Per germline, CDR1 LNHDA and CDR2 SQIVND (reference sequence). V lost 9 bases to trimming and J lost 2 bases; unmatched junction nucleotides: 7. The CDR3 DNA is TGTGCCAGCAAACCCGCGGGGGCCTACAATGAGCAGTTCTTC. Its translation is CASKPAGAYNEQFF.

The chain uses TRBV10-3 and TRBJ2-3; no clear D. Trimming cost V 0 bases and J 1 base, with 8 bases left between them. This CDR3 spans 15 amino acids. Germline V gene lookup returns CDR1 ENHRY and CDR2 SYGVKD. The chain's CDR3 is CAISESSVGTDTQYF. In nucleotides, the CDR3 is TGTGCCATCAGTGAGTCAAGCGTGGGCACAGATACGCAGTATTTT.

The chain links TRBV29-1 to TRBJ2-1, with D uncertain. The CDR3 has 13 residues. V was trimmed by 4 bases and J by 4 bases, leaving 11 bases between them. Germline V lookup: CDR1 SQVTM, CDR2 ANQGSEA. CDR3 residues: CSVAGTTYNEQFF. CDR3 in DNA: TGCAGCGTTGCAGGAACCACTTACAATGAGCAGTTCTTC.

This chain links TRBV6-1 with TRBJ1-5, with D unclear. Deletions cut 4 bases from V and 2 bases from J, with 12 bases between. CDR3 length equals 15 residues. Germline CDR1 and CDR2: MNHNS and SASEGT. Here the CDR3 DNA reads TGTGCCAGCAGTGGAGGGTTGGGTGGCAATCAGCCCCAGCATTTT. It translates to CASSGGLGGNQPQHF.

V gene TRBV2 combines with J gene TRBJ2-7; D might be TRBD1 (5 bases). The germline V gene has CDR1 SNHLY and CDR2 FYNNEI. The CDR3 length is 19 residues. V lost 2 bases to trimming and J lost 5 bases, with 28 bases between them. In DNA form, the CDR3 reads TGTGCCAGCAGTGAAATCCGCCAGGGCCTCTCCTCGTTTAGGAACGAGCAGTACTTC. It translates to CASSEIRQGLSSFRNEQYF.

The chain links TRBV30 to TRBJ1-2; TRBD1 aligns across 8 bases. CDR3 length: 16 amino acids. V shed 0 bases, J shed 2 bases, and the junction held 8 bases outside the gene matches. From germline, CDR1 is GTSNPN and CDR2 SVGIG (reference sequence). The CDR3 region is CAWSVRGTGYNYGYTF. Here the CDR3 DNA reads TGTGCCTGGAGTGTAAGGGGGACAGGCTACAACTATGGCTACACCTTC.

The chain joins TRBV18 to TRBJ2-2; TRBD1 matches 8 bases. The V and J ends lost 3 bases and 6 bases, in that order; junction bases with no gene match: 9. The CDR3 is 16 amino acids. CDR1 KGHSH and CDR2 LQKENI come from the germline V gene. The DNA of the CDR3 is TGTGCCAGCTCACCGGCCGCAGGGGGCTTCGCCGGGGAGCTGTTTTTT. Its translation is CASSPAAGGFAGELFF.

In regard to this clone: At one boundary the junction diverges from the germline segment, which might be a read error. The rearrangement uses TRBV19 and TRBJ1-5; D gene uncertain. Germline values: CDR1 LNHDA, CDR2 SQIVND (reference sequence). The CDR3 covers 14 residues. The CDR3 spells CANSIILSNQPQHF. As DNA, the CDR3 is TGTGCCAATAGTATTATACTTAGCAATCAGCCCCAGCATTTT.

This clone was recorded a few times. The chain carries TRBV30 and TRBJ2-2; D not resolved. This CDR3 is built from 13 residues. The germline V gene encodes CDR1 GTSNPN and CDR2 SVGIG (reference sequence). Between the trimmed V and J ends, which lost 0 bases and 7 bases, there was a span of 9 bases. The CDR3 region has the DNA TGTGCCTGGAGTGTTTCCTCGGGCGGGGAGCTGTTTTTT. It translates to CAWSVSSGGELFF.

The sample holds one count of this clone. The chain has TRBV2 and TRBJ2-1, with D perhaps matching TRBD2 (5 bases). V was pared by 9 bases and J by 5 bases, with 8 bases between. CDR1 is SNHLY, CDR2 FYNNEI, per germline. There are 11 residues in the CDR3. CDR3 region: CASGSDNEQFF. In DNA, the CDR3 is TGTGCCAGTGGGAGTGACAATGAGCAGTTCTTC.

The genes are TRBV5-6 and TRBJ2-1; 7 bases are a match to TRBD2. The V gene's germline CDR1 is SGHDT and CDR2 YYEEEE. V gave up 4 bases and J gave up 2 bases; unmatched junction bases: 6. The CDR3 contains 15 residues. DNA for the CDR3: TGTGCCAGCAGCACTGGACTAGACACCTACAATGAGCAGTTCTTC. It specifies CASSTGLDTYNEQFF.

The chain links TRBV5-1 to TRBJ2-7, with TRBD2 identical over 11 bases. CDR1 and CDR2 (germline): SGHRS, YFSETQ. The CDR3 covers 16 residues. The J segment lost 5 bases and the V segment lost 6 bases, leaving 13 bases of the junction unmatched. CDR3 DNA sequence: TGCGCCAGCATGCTTCTTAGCGGGAGGGCCGGGGACGAGCAGTACTTC. Translated: CASMLLSGRAGDEQYF.

The chain recombines TRBV14 with TRBJ2-7; no reliable D call. CDR1 is SGHDN, CDR2 FVKESK, per germline. This CDR3 comprises 16 residues. Trimming removed 1 base at V and 2 bases at J, with 15 bases between. As DNA, the CDR3 is TGTGCCAGCAGCCAAGGGCGTGGGCAGACAACCTACGAGCAGTACTTC. Residues: CASSQGRGQTTYEQYF.

V is TRBV4-1 and J is TRBJ1-5; tentative D call: TRBD1 (5 bases). V lost 0 bases and J 7 bases, leaving 13 bases between the germline ends. The CDR3 contains 15 residues. The V gene's germline CDR1 is MGHRA and CDR2 YSYEKL. This CDR3 reads CASSQDPWGWQPQHF. CDR3 nucleotide sequence: TGCGCCAGCAGCCAAGATCCGTGGGGCTGGCAGCCCCAGCATTTT.

J is TRBJ1-5 and V is TRBV6-5; D call uncertain. This CDR3 region has 13 residues. Trimming pared 5 bases from V and 7 bases from J, leaving 12 bases between. The V gene's germline CDR1 is MNHEY and CDR2 SVGAGI. This chain's CDR3 is CASSTDLGQPQHF. CDR3 in DNA: TGTGCCAGCAGTACAGACCTAGGCCAGCCCCAGCATTTT.

The chain links TRBV7-2 to TRBJ2-3; 11 nucleotides agree with TRBD2. From germline, CDR1 is SGHTA and CDR2 FQGNSA. Losses at the gene ends were 4 bases for V and 3 bases for J; bases not matched to a gene: 3. The CDR3 has 15 amino acids. CDR3 protein: CASSYWTSGTDTQYF. As DNA, the CDR3 is TGTGCCAGCAGCTACTGGACTAGCGGGACAGATACGCAGTATTTT.

In this sample, this clone turned up once. The chain's CDR3 is CASSESVLAGGEQFF. In DNA, the CDR3 is TGTGCCAGCAGTGAAAGTGTACTAGCGGGTGGTGAGCAGTTCTTC. The chain employs TRBV2 and TRBJ2-1; 9 nucleotides agree with TRBD2. The CDR3 contains 15 residues. After removal of 2 bases from V and 9 bases from J, the junction contained 8 bases not matched to a gene. Germline-derived CDR1 and CDR2 are SNHLY and FYNNEI. Combining the CDR3 with reference TRBV2 and TRBJ2-1 gives the whole variable domain EPEVTQTPSHQVTQMGQEVILRCVPISNHLYFYWYRQILGQKVEFLVSFYNNEISEKSEIFDDQFSVERPDGSNFTLKIRSTKLEDSAMYFCASSESVLAGGEQFFGPGTRLTVL.

This clone occurred once. The chain carries TRBV6-6 and TRBJ2-7; a possible D gene is TRBD2 (6 bases). This CDR3 has 12 residues. CDR1 is MNHNY, CDR2 SVGAGI, per germline (reference sequence). The ends were cut back, 6 bases at V and 3 bases at J, with 9 bases in the middle. CDR3 nucleotides: TGTGCCAGCAGCGGGAGAGGCTACGAGCAGTACTTC. Protein sequence: CASSGRGYEQYF.

The CDR3 spells CASSLKQDLNTEAFF. The CDR3 DNA reads as TGCGCCAGCAGCTTGAAACAGGACTTGAACACTGAAGCTTTCTTT. The chain links TRBV5-1 to TRBJ1-1; D perhaps matches TRBD1 (5 bases). The CDR3 totals 15 residues. V was pared by 1 base and J by 0 bases, with 10 bases between. In germline, CDR1 is SGHRS, CDR2 YFSETQ.